The source of this T cell receptor (beta chain) is a study of blood T cell repertoires in COVID-19. This clone was detected only once. Under the authors' procedure: Reference gene primer amplification in the assay estimated nucleated cell counts. The data were produced by immunoSEQ multiplex PCR, yet TCRdb's version contains in-frame clones alone and is incomplete. From that table come the V and J calls and clone size; the DNA was used to work out D and trimming. Of some 130,000 clones in the sample, more than 75% were seen once. Sequencing was carried out using peripheral blood. The sequence derives from a woman aged 45-60 years who had recovered from COVID-19.

CDR3 sequence reads: CATGPGLAGYNEQFF. For the CDR3, the DNA is TGTGCCACCGGGCCGGGACTAGCGGGGTACAATGAGCAGTTCTTC. The V gene is TRBV15, the J gene TRBJ2-1; the match to TRBD2 covers 13 bases. CDR3 size: 15 residues. Germline V lookup: CDR1 LNHNV, CDR2 YYDKDF (reference sequence). The J segment lost 4 bases and the V segment lost 8 bases, leaving 5 bases of the junction unmatched.